This section outlines one T cell receptor (beta chain) sequence together with its context. Per germline, CDR1 SGHDT and CDR2 YYEEEE. Trimming pared 2 bases from V and 6 bases from J, leaving 14 bases between. The CDR3 contains 15 residues. These data belong to a study of blood T cell repertoires in COVID-19. Per the original methods: From reference gene primer amplification, estimates of nucleated cell counts were derived. The table came from immunoSEQ multiplex PCR; TCRdb's copy has only in-frame clones and leaves some out. D and trimming were read from the DNA, whereas the V and J calls and clone size are those reported in that table. The sample carries a few hundred thousand clones, around 84% recorded once.

Sequenced sample: peripheral blood. The TCR originated in a woman aged 70 to 79 with active or convalescent COVID-19. This chain uses TRBV5-6 with TRBJ2-2; D possibly corresponds to TRBD1 (6 bases). The CDR3: CASSFGQGIAGELFF. The CDR3 DNA is TGTGCCAGCAGCTTCGGCCAGGGGATTGCCGGGGAGCTGTTTTTT.